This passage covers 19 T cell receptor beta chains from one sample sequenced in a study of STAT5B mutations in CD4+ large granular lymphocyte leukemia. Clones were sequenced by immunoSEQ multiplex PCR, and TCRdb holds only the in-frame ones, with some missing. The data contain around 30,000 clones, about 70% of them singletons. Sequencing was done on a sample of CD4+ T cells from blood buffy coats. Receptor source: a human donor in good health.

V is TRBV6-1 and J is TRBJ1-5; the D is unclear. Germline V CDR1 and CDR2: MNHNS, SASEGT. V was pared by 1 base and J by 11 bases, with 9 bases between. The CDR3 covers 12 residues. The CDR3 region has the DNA TGTGCCAGCAGTGAAGAAGGTGGTGCCCAGCATTTT. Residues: CASSEEGGAQHF.

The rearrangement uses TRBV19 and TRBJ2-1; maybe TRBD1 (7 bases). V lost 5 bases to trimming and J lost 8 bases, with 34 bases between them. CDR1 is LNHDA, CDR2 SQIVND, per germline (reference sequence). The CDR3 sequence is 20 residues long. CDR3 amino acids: CASSPWRGLTSIGPMDEQFF. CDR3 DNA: TGTGCCAGTAGTCCCTGGAGGGGGCTGACTAGTATTGGACCCATGGATGAGCAGTTCTTC. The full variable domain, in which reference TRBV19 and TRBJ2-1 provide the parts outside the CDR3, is DGGITQSPKYLFRKEGQNVTLSCEQNLNHDAMYWYRQDPGQGLRLIYYSQIVNDFQKGDIAEGYSVSREKKESFPLTVTSAQKNPTAFYLCASSPWRGLTSIGPMDEQFFGPGTRLTVL.

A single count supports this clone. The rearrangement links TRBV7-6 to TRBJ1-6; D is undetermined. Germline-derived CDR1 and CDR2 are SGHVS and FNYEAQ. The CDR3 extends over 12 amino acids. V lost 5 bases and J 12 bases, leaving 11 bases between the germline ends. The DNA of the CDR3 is TGTGCCAGCAGCCAAAATGCTGGACCCCTCCACTTT. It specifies CASSQNAGPLHF.

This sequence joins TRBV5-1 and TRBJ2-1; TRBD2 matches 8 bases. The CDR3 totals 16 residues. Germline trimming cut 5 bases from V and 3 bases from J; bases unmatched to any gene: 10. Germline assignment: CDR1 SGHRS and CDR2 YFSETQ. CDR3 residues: CASRFPNRGGYNEQFF. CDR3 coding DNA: TGCGCCAGCAGGTTCCCGAATCGGGGGGGCTACAATGAGCAGTTCTTC. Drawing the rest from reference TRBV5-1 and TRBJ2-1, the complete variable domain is KAGVTQTPRYLIKTRGQQVTLSCSPISGHRSVSWYQQTPGQGLQFLFEYFSETQRNKGNFPGRFSGRQFSNSRSEMNVSTLELGDSALYLCASRFPNRGGYNEQFFGPGTRLTVL.

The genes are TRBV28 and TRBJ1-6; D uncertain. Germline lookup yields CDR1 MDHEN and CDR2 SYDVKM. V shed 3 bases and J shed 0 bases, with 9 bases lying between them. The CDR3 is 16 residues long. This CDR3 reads CASSFLASSYNSPLHF. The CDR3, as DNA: TGTGCCAGCAGTTTTCTCGCGAGCTCCTATAATTCACCCCTCCACTTT.

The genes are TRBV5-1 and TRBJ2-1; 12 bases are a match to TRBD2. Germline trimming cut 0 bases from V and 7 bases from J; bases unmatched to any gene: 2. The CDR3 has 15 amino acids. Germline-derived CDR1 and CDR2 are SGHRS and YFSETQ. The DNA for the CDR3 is TGCGCCAGCAGCTTGGTAACTAGCGGGGGGAATGAGCAGTTCTTC. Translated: CASSLVTSGGNEQFF.

CDR3 protein: CASVRDSNSPLHF. In nucleotides, the CDR3 is TGTGCCAGTGTTCGGGACAGTAATTCACCCCTCCACTTT. V and J are TRBV2 and TRBJ1-6; 7 bases are shared with TRBD1. J lost 6 bases, V lost 9 bases, and 5 bases had no gene match. In germline, CDR1 is SNHLY, CDR2 FYNNEI. CDR3 length: 13 amino acids. The whole variable domain, filled in from reference TRBV2 and TRBJ1-6, reads EPEVTQTPSHQVTQMGQEVILRCVPISNHLYFYWYRQILGQKVEFLVSFYNNEISEKSEIFDDQFSVERPDGSNFTLKIRSTKLEDSAMYFCASVRDSNSPLHFGNGTRLTVT.

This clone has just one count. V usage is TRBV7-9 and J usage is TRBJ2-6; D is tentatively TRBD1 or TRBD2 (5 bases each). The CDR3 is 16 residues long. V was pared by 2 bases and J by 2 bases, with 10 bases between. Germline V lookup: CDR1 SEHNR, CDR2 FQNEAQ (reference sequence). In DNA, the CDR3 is TGTGCCAGCAGCTTACGAGGGACGCCTGGGGCCAACGTCCTGACTTTC. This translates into CASSLRGTPGANVLTF.

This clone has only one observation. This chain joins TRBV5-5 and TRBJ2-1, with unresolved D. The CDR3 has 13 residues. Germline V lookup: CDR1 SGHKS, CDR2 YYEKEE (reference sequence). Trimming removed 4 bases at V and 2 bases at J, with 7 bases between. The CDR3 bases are TGTGCCAGCAGCCCCGACCCCTACAATGAGCAGTTCTTC. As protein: CASSPDPYNEQFF.

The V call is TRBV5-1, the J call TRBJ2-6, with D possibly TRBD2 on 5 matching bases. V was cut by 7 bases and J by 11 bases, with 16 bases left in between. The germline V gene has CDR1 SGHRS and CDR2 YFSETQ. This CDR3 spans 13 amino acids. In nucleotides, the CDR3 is TGCGCCAGCTCGGACTTAGTGGACGACGTCCTGACTTTC. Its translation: CASSDLVDDVLTF.

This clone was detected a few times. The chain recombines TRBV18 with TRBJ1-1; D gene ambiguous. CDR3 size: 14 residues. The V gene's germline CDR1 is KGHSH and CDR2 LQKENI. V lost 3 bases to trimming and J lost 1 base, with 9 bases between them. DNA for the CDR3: TGTGCCAGCTCACCGACCAGGAGGAACACTGAAGCTTTCTTT. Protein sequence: CASSPTRRNTEAFF.

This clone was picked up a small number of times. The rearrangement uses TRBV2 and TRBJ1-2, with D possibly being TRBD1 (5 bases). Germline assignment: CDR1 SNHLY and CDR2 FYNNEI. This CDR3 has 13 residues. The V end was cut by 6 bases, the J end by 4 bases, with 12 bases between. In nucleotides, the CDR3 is TGTGCCAGCAGGGGGGACGGCAGCTATGGCTACACCTTC. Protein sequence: CASRGDGSYGYTF.

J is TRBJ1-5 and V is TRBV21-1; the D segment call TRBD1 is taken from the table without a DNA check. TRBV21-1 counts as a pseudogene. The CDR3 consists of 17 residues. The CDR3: CASDANRGRISNQPQHF. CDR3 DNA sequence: TGTGCCAGCGACGCAAACAGGGGGCGGATAAGCAATCAGCCCCAGCATTTT.

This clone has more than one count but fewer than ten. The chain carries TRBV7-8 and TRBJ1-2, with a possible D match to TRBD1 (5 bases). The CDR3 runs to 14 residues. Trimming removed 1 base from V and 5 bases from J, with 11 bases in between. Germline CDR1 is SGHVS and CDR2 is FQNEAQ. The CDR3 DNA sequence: TGTGCCAGCAGCTTAGGGTTCAGGGAGTATGGCTACACCTTC. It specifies CASSLGFREYGYTF.

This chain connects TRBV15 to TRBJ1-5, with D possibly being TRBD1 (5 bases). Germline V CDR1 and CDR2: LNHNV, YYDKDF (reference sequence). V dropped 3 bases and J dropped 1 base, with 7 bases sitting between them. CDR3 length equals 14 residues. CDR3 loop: CATSRGGSNQPQHF. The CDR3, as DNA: TGTGCCACCAGCAGGGGGGGGAGCAATCAGCCCCAGCATTTT.

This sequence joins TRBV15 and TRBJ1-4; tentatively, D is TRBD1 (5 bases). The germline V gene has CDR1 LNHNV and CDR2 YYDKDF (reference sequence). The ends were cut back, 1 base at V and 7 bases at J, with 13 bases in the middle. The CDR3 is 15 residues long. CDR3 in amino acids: CATSRVGARAEKLFF. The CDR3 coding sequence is TGTGCCACCAGCAGAGTTGGGGCTCGCGCTGAAAAACTGTTTTTT.

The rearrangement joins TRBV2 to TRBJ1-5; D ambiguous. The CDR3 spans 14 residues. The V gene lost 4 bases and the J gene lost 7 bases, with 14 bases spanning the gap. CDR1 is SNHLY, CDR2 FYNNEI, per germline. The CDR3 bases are TGTGCCAGCAGTGTAGGTGGTTCCCTCCAGCCCCAGCATTTT. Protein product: CASSVGGSLQPQHF. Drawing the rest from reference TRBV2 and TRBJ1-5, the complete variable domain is EPEVTQTPSHQVTQMGQEVILRCVPISNHLYFYWYRQILGQKVEFLVSFYNNEISEKSEIFDDQFSVERPDGSNFTLKIRSTKLEDSAMYFCASSVGGSLQPQHFGDGTRLSIL.

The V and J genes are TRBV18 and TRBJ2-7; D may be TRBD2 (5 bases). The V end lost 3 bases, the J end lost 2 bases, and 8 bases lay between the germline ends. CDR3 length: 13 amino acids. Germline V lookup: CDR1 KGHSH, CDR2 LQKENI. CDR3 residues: CASSPERAYEQYF. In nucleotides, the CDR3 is TGTGCCAGCTCACCGGAGAGGGCCTACGAGCAGTACTTC.

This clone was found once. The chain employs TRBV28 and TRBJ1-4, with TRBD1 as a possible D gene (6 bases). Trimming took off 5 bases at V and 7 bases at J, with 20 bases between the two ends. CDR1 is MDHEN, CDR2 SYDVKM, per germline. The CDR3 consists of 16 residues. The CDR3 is CASSNPSGESGEKLFF. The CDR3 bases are TGTGCCAGCAGTAACCCTTCAGGGGAATCGGGTGAAAAACTGTTTTTT.